This T cell receptor (beta chain) stems from a study of OX40 agonist ivuxolimab in advanced cancers. Cycle 7 day 1, cycle 4 day 1, and baseline were the timepoints at which blood was sampled. V was trimmed by 7 bases and J by 6 bases, leaving 9 bases between them. Germline V gene lookup returns CDR1 SNHLY and CDR2 FYNNEI. This CDR3 has 11 amino acids. Study-level findings and limits: On average, CD8+ T cells had more expanded clones than CD4+.

Clones were read by immunoSEQ multiplex PCR, and TCRdb kept only the in-frame ones, dropping some. The repertoire includes tens of thousands of clones, roughly four fifths of them detected once, and around 1.9% sits in the top ten. On this clone itself: Its cognate antigen is unknown.

The TCR comes from an adult with an advanced solid tumor such as melanoma, head and neck, liver or kidney cancer. This chain uses TRBV2 with TRBJ1-2; D call uncertain. The input for sequencing was CD4+ or CD8+ T cells sorted from blood, taken in a trial of the OX40 agonist ivuxolimab. This chain's CDR3 is CASTSLDGYTF. The CDR3 DNA follows: TGTGCCAGCACTTCCCTTGATGGCTACACCTTC. The whole variable domain, remainder taken from reference TRBV2 and TRBJ1-2, is EPEVTQTPSHQVTQMGQEVILRCVPISNHLYFYWYRQILGQKVEFLVSFYNNEISEKSEIFDDQFSVERPDGSNFTLKIRSTKLEDSAMYFCASTSLDGYTFGSGTRLTVV.